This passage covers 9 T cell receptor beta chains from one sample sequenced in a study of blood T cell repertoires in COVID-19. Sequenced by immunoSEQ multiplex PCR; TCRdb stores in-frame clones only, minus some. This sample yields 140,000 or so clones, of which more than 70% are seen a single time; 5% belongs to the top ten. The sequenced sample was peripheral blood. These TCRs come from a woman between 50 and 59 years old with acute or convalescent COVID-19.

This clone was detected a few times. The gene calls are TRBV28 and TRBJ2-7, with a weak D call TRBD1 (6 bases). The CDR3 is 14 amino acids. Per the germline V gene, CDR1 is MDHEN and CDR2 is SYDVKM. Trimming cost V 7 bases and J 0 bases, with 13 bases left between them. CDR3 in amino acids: CASNSRDNSYEQYF. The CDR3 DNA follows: TGTGCCAGCAATAGTAGGGACAACTCCTACGAGCAGTACTTC.

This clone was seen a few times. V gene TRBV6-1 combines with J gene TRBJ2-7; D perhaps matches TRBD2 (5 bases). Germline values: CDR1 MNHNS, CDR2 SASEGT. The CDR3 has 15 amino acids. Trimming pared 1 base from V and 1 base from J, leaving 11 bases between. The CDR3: CASSEGRSASYEQYF. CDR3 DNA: TGTGCCAGCAGTGAAGGGAGGTCTGCGTCCTACGAGCAGTACTTC.

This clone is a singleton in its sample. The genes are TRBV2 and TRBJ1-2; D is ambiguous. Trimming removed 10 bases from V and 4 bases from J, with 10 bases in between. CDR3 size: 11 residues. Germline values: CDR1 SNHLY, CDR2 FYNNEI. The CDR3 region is CAIYNLYGYTF. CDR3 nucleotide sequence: TGTGCCATCTATAACCTCTATGGCTACACCTTC.

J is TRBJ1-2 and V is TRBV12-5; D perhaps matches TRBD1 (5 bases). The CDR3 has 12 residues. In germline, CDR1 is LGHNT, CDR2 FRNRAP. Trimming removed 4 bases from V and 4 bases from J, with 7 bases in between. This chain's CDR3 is CASGWGVYGYTF. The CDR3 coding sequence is TGTGCTAGTGGTTGGGGGGTCTATGGCTACACCTTC.

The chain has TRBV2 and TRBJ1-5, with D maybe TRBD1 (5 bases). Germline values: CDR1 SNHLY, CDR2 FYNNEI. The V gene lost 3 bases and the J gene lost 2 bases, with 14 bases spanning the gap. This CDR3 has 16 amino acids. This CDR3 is CASSDRGREGNQPQHF. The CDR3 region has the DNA TGTGCCAGCAGTGATAGGGGCAGGGAGGGCAATCAGCCCCAGCATTTT. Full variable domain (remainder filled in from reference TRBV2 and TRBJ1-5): EPEVTQTPSHQVTQMGQEVILRCVPISNHLYFYWYRQILGQKVEFLVSFYNNEISEKSEIFDDQFSVERPDGSNFTLKIRSTKLEDSAMYFCASSDRGREGNQPQHFGDGTRLSIL.

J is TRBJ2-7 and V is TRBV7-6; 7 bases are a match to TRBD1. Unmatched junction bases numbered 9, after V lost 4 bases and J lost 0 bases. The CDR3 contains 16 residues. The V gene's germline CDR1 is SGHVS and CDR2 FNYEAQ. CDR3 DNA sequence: TGTGCCAGCAGCTCAGTTCCGGACAGGAGCTCCTACGAGCAGTACTTC. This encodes CASSSVPDRSSYEQYF.

In DNA form, the CDR3 reads TGCACCAGCAGCCTCCTGGCGAGCGGGGTCGGGGGGGAGACCCAGTACTTC. Its protein is CTSSLLASGVGGETQYF. The rearrangement uses TRBV1 and TRBJ2-5; no check of the table's D call, TRBD2, against the DNA was made. TRBV1 constitutes a pseudogene. CDR3 size: 17 residues.

The CDR3: CASSLIWDRVSGANVLTF. In DNA form, the CDR3 reads TGTGCCAGCAGCTTGATATGGGACAGGGTGTCCGGGGCCAACGTCCTGACTTTC. The V and J genes are TRBV11-3 and TRBJ2-6; 9 bases align to TRBD1. The CDR3 runs to 18 residues. J lost 4 bases, V lost 3 bases, and 10 bases had no gene match. The germline V gene encodes CDR1 SGHNT and CDR2 YENEEA.

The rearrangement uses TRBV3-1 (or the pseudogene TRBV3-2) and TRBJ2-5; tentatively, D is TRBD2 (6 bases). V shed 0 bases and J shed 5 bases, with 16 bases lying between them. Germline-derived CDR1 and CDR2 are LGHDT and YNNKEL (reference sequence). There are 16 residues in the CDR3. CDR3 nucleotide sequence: TGTGCCAGCAGCCAAGATTCGGGGACTCAAGGCGAGACCCAGTACTTC. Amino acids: CASSQDSGTQGETQYF.